This T cell receptor (beta chain) came from a study of Ad26.COV2.S vaccination and SARS-CoV-2 variants. Overall study context: Dosing was one shot or two shots 56 days apart. Overall study findings and caveats: The authors reported substantial breadth in spike-specific CD8+ and CD4+ T cell responses after vaccination.

Looked up from germline, CDR1 is MNHEY and CDR2 is SMNVEV (reference sequence). The length of the CDR3 is 13 residues. The V gene lost 6 bases and the J gene lost 1 base, with 9 bases spanning the gap. Noted treatment: about 20 received Ad26.COV2.S at low or high dose, single or two shots; 5 received placebo; per-sample allocation not given. Samples analyzed were those drawn on day 63 after the first vaccine or placebo injection. Donor was an adult aged 18-55 years in Boston. Immunization relied on an Ad26 vector, which expressed Wuhan-strain SARS-CoV-2 spike. Libraries were prepared by immunoSEQ multiplex PCR; TCRdb keeps only in-frame clonotypes and omits some of them. The sample records 380,000 or so clones, about 89% being singletons. With respect to this clone: What it binds is not known.

The chain couples TRBV27 to TRBJ1-1; no clear D. This TCR came from a person between 18 and 65 years old who received the Ad26.COV2.S COVID-19 vaccine or a placebo. Sequenced material: peripheral blood, taken in a trial of Ad26.COV2.S vaccine versus placebo. The CDR3 DNA follows: TGTGCCAGCAGAGGCGGACCGAACACTGAAGCTTTCTTT. This codes for CASRGGPNTEAFF.